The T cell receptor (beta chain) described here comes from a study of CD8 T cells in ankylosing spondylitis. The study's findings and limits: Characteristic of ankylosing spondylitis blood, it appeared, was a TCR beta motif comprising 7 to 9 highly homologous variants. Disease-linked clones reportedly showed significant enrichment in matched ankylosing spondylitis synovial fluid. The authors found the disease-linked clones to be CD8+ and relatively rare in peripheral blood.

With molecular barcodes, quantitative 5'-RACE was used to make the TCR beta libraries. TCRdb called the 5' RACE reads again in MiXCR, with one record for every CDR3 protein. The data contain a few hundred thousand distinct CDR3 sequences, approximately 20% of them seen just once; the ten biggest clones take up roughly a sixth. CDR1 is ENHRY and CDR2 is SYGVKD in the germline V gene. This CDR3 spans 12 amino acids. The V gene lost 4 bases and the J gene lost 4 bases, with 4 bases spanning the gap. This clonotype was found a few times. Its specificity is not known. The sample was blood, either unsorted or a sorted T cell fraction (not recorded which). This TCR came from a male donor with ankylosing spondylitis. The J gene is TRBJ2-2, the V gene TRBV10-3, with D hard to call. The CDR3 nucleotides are TGTGCCATCAGTGGGATCACCGGGGAGCTGTTTTTT. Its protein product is CAISGITGELFF.